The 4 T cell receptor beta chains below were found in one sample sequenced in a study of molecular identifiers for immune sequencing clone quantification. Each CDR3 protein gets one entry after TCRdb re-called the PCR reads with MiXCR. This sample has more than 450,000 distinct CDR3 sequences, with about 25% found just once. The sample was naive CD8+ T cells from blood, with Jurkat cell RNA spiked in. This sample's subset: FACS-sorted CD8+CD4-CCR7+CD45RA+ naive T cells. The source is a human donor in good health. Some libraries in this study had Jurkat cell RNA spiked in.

CDR3 sequence reads: CSARDSGDAYSNTEAFF. The CDR3 DNA follows: TGCAGTGCTAGAGATTCGGGAGACGCCTATTCGAACACTGAAGCTTTCTTT. The chain is built from TRBV20-1 and TRBJ1-1; D is uncertain. CDR3 length: 17 amino acids. Trimming took off 0 bases at V and 1 base at J, with 18 bases between the two ends. Germline-derived CDR1 and CDR2 are DFQATT and SNEGSKA (reference sequence).

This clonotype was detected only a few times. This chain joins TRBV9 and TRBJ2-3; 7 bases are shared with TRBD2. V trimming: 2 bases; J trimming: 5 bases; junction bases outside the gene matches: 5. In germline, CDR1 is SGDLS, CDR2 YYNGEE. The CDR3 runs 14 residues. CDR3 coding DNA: TGTGCCAGCAGCGTGGCGGGGGATGTAGATACGCAGTATTTT. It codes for CASSVAGDVDTQYF.

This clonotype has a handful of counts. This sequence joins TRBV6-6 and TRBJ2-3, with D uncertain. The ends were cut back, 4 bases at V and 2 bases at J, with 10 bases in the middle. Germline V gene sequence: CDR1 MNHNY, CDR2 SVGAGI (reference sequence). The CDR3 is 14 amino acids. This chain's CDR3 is CASSLLTNTDTQYF. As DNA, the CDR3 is TGTGCCAGCAGTTTACTAACAAACACAGATACGCAGTATTTT.

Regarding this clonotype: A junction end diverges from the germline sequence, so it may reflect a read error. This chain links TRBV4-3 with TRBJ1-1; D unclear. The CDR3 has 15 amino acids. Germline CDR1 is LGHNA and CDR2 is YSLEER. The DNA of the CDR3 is TGTGCCAGCAGTCCGTGGACGGGATTGAACACTGAAGCTTTCTTT. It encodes CASSPWTGLNTEAFF.